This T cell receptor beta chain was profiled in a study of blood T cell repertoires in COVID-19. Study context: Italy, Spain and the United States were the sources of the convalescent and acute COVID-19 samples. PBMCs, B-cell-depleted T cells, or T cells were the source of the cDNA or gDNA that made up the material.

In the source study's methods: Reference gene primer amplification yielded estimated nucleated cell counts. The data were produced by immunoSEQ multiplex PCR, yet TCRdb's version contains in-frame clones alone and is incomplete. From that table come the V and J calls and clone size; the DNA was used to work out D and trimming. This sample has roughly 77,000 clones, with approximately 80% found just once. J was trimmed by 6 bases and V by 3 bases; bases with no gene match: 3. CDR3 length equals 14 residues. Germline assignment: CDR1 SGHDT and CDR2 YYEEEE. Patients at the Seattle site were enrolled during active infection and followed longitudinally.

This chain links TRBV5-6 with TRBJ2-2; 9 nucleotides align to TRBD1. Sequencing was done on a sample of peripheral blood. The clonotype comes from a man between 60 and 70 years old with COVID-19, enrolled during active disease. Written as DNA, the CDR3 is TGTGCCAGCAGCTATGGACAGGGGCCCGGGGAGCTGTTTTTT. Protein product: CASSYGQGPGELFF.